The present TCR beta chain was sequenced within a study of cytomegalovirus exposure and HLA in healthy donors. Points from the study as a whole: The sole available immune exposure information was CMV serostatus. Later analysis suggested most CMV-associated TCR beta chains were HLA-restricted. A later analysis by the authors found several of the most significant clusters apparently linked to common viral pathogens.

The PCR employed 60 Vbeta primers together with 13 Jbeta primers. Measured with immunoSEQ multiplex PCR; TCRdb has only the in-frame clones, and not every one. The sample yields more than 85,000 clones, approximately 11% seen once. This clone has just a few counts. No antigen is known for it. Germline V gene data show CDR1 as SNHLY and CDR2 as FYNNEI. The CDR3 has 15 residues. After removal of 6 bases from V and 2 bases from J, the junction contained 4 bases not matched to a gene. The chain has TRBV2 and TRBJ2-1; TRBD1 agrees at 10 bases. Material: PBMCs. This clonotype was sampled from a man aged 35 to 55 in good health and CMV-seropositive. CDR3 sequence reads: CASRADRGAYNEQFF. In DNA, the CDR3 is TGTGCCAGCAGAGCGGACAGGGGGGCCTACAATGAGCAGTTCTTC.